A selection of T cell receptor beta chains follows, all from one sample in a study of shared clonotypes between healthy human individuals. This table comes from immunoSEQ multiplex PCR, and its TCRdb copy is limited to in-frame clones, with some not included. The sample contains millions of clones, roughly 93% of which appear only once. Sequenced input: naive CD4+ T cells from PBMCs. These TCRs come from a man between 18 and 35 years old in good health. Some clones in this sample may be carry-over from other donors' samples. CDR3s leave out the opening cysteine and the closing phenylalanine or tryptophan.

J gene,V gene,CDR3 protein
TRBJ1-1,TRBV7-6,ASSPGRGRGYPNTEAF
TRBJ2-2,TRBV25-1,ASSRQGQGNAGELF
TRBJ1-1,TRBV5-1,ASSTGNTEAF
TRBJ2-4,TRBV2,ASSGTAAKNIQY
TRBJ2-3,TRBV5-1,ASSLTVSTDTQY
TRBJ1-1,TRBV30,AWSVLGGGATEAF
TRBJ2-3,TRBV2,ASSVLWDWGQGSETQY
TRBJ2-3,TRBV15,ATSRDRNTDTQY
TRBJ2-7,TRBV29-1,SVEAGSRSYEQY
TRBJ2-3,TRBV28,ASSLMDIQTSTDTQY
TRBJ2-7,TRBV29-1,SVGQGLIEQY
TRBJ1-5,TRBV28,ASTLRSQPQH
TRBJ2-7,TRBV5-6,ASSLPTGGYEQY
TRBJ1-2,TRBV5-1,ASSILRTGPAGYGYT
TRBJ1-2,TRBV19,ASSPQGSPFYGYT
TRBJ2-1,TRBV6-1,ASSPRTGVNEQF
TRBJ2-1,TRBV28,ASSYRDRDRDEQF
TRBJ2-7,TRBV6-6,ASSYSDANYYEQY